This is a list of T cell receptor beta chains from one sample in a study of T cell repertoires in cytomegalovirus infection. Their specific antigens are unknown. TCRdb reanalysed the reads using MiXCR and keeps one entry per CDR3 protein. The sample lists about 110,000 distinct CDR3 sequences, 10% occurring once. The sequencing input was PBMCs, sequenced either directly or after in vitro stimulation (not recorded which). These receptors were obtained from a human donor in good health (CMV status not recorded). Some clones in this sample may be carry-over from other donors' samples. The CDR3 runs from the conserved cysteine through the conserved F or W. Each record gives: D gene, J gene, V gene, CDR3 protein. A D gene is named only where the DNA matches it firmly.

d_gene: NA
j_gene: TRBJ2-6
v_gene: TRBV27
CDR3aa: CASSLAGSGANVLTF

d_gene: NA
j_gene: TRBJ1-3
v_gene: TRBV7-9
CDR3aa: CASSLPPGNTIYF

d_gene: TRBD1
j_gene: TRBJ2-7
v_gene: TRBV6-6
CDR3aa: CASTPLGQAELKYF

d_gene: TRBD1
j_gene: TRBJ2-3
v_gene: TRBV5-4
CDR3aa: CASSLKGYGGQGTDTQYF

d_gene: TRBD1
j_gene: TRBJ2-1
v_gene: TRBV7-2
CDR3aa: CASSLGGQGVGEQFF

d_gene: NA
j_gene: TRBJ2-3
v_gene: TRBV10-3
CDR3aa: CATRSQRGGSTETDTQYF

d_gene: NA
j_gene: TRBJ2-5
v_gene: TRBV7-6
CDR3aa: CASSLGGGSLPIETQYF

d_gene: NA
j_gene: TRBJ2-1
v_gene: TRBV7-2
CDR3aa: CASSLALEGVQFF

d_gene: TRBD2
j_gene: TRBJ2-7
v_gene: TRBV12-3/TRBV12-4
CDR3aa: CASSFWLASGGKAYEQYF

d_gene: NA
j_gene: TRBJ2-7
v_gene: TRBV4-3
CDR3aa: CASSHRPGMEQYF

d_gene: NA
j_gene: TRBJ1-2
v_gene: TRBV5-6
CDR3aa: CASSLAGWRTNYGYTF

d_gene: NA
j_gene: TRBJ1-1
v_gene: TRBV7-9
CDR3aa: CASSLGSGHLTNTEAFF

d_gene: TRBD1
j_gene: TRBJ1-2
v_gene: TRBV19
CDR3aa: CASSDRDYGYTF

d_gene: NA
j_gene: TRBJ1-2
v_gene: TRBV7-4
CDR3aa: CASSVGARGYTF

d_gene: TRBD2
j_gene: TRBJ2-1
v_gene: TRBV5-3
CDR3aa: CASTTHSERDSEQFF

d_gene: NA
j_gene: TRBJ2-2
v_gene: TRBV5-1
CDR3aa: CASSLFGSGELFF

d_gene: TRBD2
j_gene: TRBJ2-5
v_gene: TRBV12-3/TRBV12-4
CDR3aa: CASGTRAQETQYF

d_gene: TRBD2
j_gene: TRBJ2-4
v_gene: TRBV27
CDR3aa: CASSTPSGRNIQYF

d_gene: NA
j_gene: TRBJ2-3
v_gene: TRBV7-2
CDR3aa: CASSLRPYTDTQYF

d_gene: NA
j_gene: TRBJ1-4
v_gene: TRBV30
CDR3aa: CAWSVWGTEKLFF

d_gene: TRBD2
j_gene: TRBJ2-1
v_gene: TRBV15
CDR3aa: CATSRGTSGRNEQFF

d_gene: NA
j_gene: TRBJ2-3
v_gene: TRBV5-4
CDR3aa: CASSAGGRTDTQYF

d_gene: NA
j_gene: TRBJ2-3
v_gene: TRBV14
CDR3aa: CASSPLGGF

d_gene: NA
j_gene: TRBJ1-5
v_gene: TRBV6-1
CDR3aa: CASSGTAGQPQHF

d_gene: TRBD1
j_gene: TRBJ2-7
v_gene: TRBV7-2
CDR3aa: CASSLLGTGQYEQYF

d_gene: NA
j_gene: TRBJ1-5
v_gene: TRBV19
CDR3aa: CASRPISMQRGWNQPQHF

d_gene: NA
j_gene: TRBJ2-7
v_gene: TRBV27
CDR3aa: CASSYGGPSYEQYF

d_gene: TRBD1
j_gene: TRBJ2-7
v_gene: TRBV29-1
CDR3aa: CSAETGGSYEQYF

d_gene: TRBD1
j_gene: TRBJ2-7
v_gene: TRBV5-1
CDR3aa: CASSWTGGEGYEQYF

d_gene: TRBD2
j_gene: TRBJ2-4
v_gene: TRBV30
CDR3aa: CAWSVGSGLAGIKDIQYF

d_gene: NA
j_gene: TRBJ2-1
v_gene: TRBV13
CDR3aa: CASSFEGELYEQFF

d_gene: TRBD1
j_gene: TRBJ1-5
v_gene: TRBV7-2
CDR3aa: CASSLGDRGQPQHF

d_gene: NA
j_gene: TRBJ2-3
v_gene: TRBV4-1
CDR3aa: CASSQDGAGIAADTQYF

d_gene: NA
j_gene: TRBJ1-6
v_gene: TRBV19
CDR3aa: CASRPGRINSPLHF

d_gene: NA
j_gene: TRBJ2-7
v_gene: TRBV5-5
CDR3aa: CASSRTPTGYYEQYF

d_gene: TRBD1
j_gene: TRBJ2-2
v_gene: TRBV7-9
CDR3aa: CALSQGARTGELFF

d_gene: TRBD2
j_gene: TRBJ2-3
v_gene: TRBV20-1
CDR3aa: CSARVAGATDTQYF

d_gene: NA
j_gene: TRBJ2-4
v_gene: TRBV11-2
CDR3aa: CASTREEFIAKNIQYF

d_gene: NA
j_gene: TRBJ2-5
v_gene: TRBV7-9
CDR3aa: CASSISGTAGETQYF

d_gene: NA
j_gene: TRBJ1-6
v_gene: TRBV7-9
CDR3aa: CASSPRGDEADSPLHF

d_gene: NA
j_gene: TRBJ1-3
v_gene: TRBV7-9
CDR3aa: CASSLPQESSSGNTIYF

d_gene: TRBD2
j_gene: TRBJ2-1
v_gene: TRBV19
CDR3aa: CASKGGLAGNNEQFF

d_gene: TRBD1
j_gene: TRBJ1-1
v_gene: TRBV6-5
CDR3aa: CANSLLWDRGADEAFF

d_gene: TRBD2
j_gene: TRBJ2-7
v_gene: TRBV6-5
CDR3aa: CASSFISGAAGFGYEQYF

d_gene: TRBD2
j_gene: TRBJ2-1
v_gene: TRBV29-1
CDR3aa: CSVESGLLAGGYNEQFF

d_gene: TRBD1
j_gene: TRBJ2-7
v_gene: TRBV18
CDR3aa: CASSPVGTGIYEQYF

d_gene: NA
j_gene: TRBJ1-3
v_gene: TRBV6-5
CDR3aa: CASLGIGADGNTIYF

d_gene: NA
j_gene: TRBJ2-1
v_gene: TRBV7-2
CDR3aa: CASSLGGSSLGEQFF

d_gene: TRBD2
j_gene: TRBJ2-1
v_gene: TRBV7-2
CDR3aa: CASSLGSSGHYNEQFF

d_gene: TRBD1
j_gene: TRBJ1-5
v_gene: TRBV7-2
CDR3aa: CASSSPGQGIHQPQHF

d_gene: TRBD1
j_gene: TRBJ2-5
v_gene: TRBV7-9
CDR3aa: CASSFTRGQETQYF

d_gene: NA
j_gene: TRBJ2-5
v_gene: TRBV7-3
CDR3aa: CASSFRDGQYF

d_gene: NA
j_gene: TRBJ1-5
v_gene: TRBV5-1
CDR3aa: CASSSGAINQPQHF

d_gene: NA
j_gene: TRBJ2-7
v_gene: TRBV18
CDR3aa: CASSPGGADLYEQYF

d_gene: TRBD2
j_gene: TRBJ2-3
v_gene: TRBV7-2
CDR3aa: CASSFPSGGSDTQYF

d_gene: NA
j_gene: TRBJ1-1
v_gene: TRBV14
CDR3aa: CASSQRLNTEAFF

d_gene: TRBD2
j_gene: TRBJ2-3
v_gene: TRBV30
CDR3aa: CAWGKSGGVDTQYF

d_gene: NA
j_gene: TRBJ2-7
v_gene: TRBV12-3/TRBV12-4
CDR3aa: CASSLGPGQSYEQYF

d_gene: NA
j_gene: TRBJ1-6
v_gene: TRBV7-2
CDR3aa: CASSLEGRPWDSPLHF